This entry describes one T cell receptor beta chain. Its target is not known. This entry comes from a study of cytomegalovirus exposure and HLA in healthy donors. This CDR3 has 16 residues. The V gene's germline CDR1 is MNHEY and CDR2 SMNVEV (reference sequence). J lost 8 bases, V lost 7 bases, and 17 bases had no gene match. Study-level findings and limits: Researchers reported from a later analysis that most CMV-associated TCR beta chains appeared HLA-restricted. In a later analysis, productive TCRs from donors in an Asian-associated ancestry cluster reportedly carried fewer N-insertions than the cohort mean. Presence/absence analyses took donor sequencing depth as roughly uniform. In an earlier analysis, in 587 donors, most V segments appeared productive either ~87% or ~30% of the time.

A multiplex PCR was run with 60 Vbeta primers and 13 Jbeta primers. Only in-frame clones appear in the TCRdb table, and some are missing; sequencing was by immunoSEQ multiplex PCR. The sample holds approximately 160,000 clones, 82% seen once. Sequencing used PBMCs. The TCR originated in a girl aged 5-17 years in good health and CMV-seropositive. The chain has TRBV27 and TRBJ2-1; TRBD2 aligns across 7 bases. As DNA, the CDR3 is TGTGCCAGCAATAAATTCTTGGCGGGAGTCTTTCATGAGCAGTTCTTC. This encodes CASNKFLAGVFHEQFF.